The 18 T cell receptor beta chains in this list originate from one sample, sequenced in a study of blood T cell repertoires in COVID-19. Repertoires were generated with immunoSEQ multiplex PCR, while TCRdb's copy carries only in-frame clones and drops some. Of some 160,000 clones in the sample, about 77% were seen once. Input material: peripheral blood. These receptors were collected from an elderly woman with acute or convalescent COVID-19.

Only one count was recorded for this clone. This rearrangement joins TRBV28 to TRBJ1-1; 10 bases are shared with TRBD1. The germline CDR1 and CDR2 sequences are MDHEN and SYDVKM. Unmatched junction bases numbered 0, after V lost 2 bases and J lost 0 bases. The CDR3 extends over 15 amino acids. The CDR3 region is CASSLGTGVNTEAFF. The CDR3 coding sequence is TGTGCCAGCAGTTTAGGGACAGGGGTGAACACTGAAGCTTTCTTT. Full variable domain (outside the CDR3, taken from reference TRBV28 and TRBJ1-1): DVKVTQSSRYLVKRTGEKVFLECVQDMDHENMFWYRQDPGLGLRLIYFSYDVKMKEKGDIPEGYSVSREKKERFSLILESASTNQTSMYLCASSLGTGVNTEAFFGQGTRLTVV.

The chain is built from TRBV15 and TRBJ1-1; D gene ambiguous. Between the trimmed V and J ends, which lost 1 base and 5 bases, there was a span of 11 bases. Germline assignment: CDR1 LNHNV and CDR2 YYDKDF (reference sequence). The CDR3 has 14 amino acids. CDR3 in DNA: TGTGCCACCAGCAGAGGGGCCAGTTTGACTGAAGCTTTCTTT. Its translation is CATSRGASLTEAFF.

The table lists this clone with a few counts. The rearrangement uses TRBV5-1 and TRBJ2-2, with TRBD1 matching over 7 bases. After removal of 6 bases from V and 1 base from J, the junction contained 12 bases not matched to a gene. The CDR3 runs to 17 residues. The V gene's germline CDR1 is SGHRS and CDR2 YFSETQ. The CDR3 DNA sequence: TGCGCCAGCAATGAGGTTTGGGGGACAGTGAACACCGGGGAGCTGTTTTTT. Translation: CASNEVWGTVNTGELFF.

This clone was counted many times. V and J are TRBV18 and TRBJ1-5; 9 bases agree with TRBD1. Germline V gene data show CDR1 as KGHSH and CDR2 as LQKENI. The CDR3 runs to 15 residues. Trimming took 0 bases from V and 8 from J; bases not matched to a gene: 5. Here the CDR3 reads CASSPPGTGRKPQHF. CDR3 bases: TGTGCCAGCTCACCACCGGGGACAGGGAGGAAGCCCCAGCATTTT.

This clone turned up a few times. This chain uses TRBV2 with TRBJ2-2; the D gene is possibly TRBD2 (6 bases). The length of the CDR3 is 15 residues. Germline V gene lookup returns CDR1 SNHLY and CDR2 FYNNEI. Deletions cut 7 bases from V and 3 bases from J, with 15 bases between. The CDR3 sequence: CASKREWGDTGELFF. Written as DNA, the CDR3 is TGTGCCAGCAAAAGAGAGTGGGGGGACACCGGGGAGCTGTTTTTT.

The CDR3 loop is CASSSDRAGEKLFF. CDR3 nucleotide sequence: TGTGCCAGCAGCTCGGACAGGGCGGGTGAAAAACTGTTTTTT. The chain has TRBV7-2 and TRBJ1-4; 8 nucleotides line up with TRBD1. Germline trimming cut 4 bases from V and 7 bases from J; bases unmatched to any gene: 5. The CDR3 runs to 14 residues. Germline V gene sequence: CDR1 SGHTA, CDR2 FQGNSA.

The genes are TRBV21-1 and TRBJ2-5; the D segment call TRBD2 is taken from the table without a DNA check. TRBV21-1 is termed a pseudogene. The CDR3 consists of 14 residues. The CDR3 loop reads CASSPQTSQETQYF. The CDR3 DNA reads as TGTGCCAGCAGCCCCCAGACTAGTCAAGAGACCCAGTACTTC.

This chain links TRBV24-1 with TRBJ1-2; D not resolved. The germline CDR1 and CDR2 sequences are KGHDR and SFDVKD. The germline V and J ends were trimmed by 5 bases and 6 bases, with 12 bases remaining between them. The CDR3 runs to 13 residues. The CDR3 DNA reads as TGTGCCACCAGTGCTCCCGACAAGGATGGCTACACCTTC. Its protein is CATSAPDKDGYTF.

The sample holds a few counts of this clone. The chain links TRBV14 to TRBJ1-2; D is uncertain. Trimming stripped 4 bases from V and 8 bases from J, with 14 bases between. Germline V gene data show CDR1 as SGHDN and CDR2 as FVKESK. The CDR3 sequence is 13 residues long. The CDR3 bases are TGTGCCAGCAGCCCTACAGTCTCCGTGGGCTACACCTTC. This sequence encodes CASSPTVSVGYTF.

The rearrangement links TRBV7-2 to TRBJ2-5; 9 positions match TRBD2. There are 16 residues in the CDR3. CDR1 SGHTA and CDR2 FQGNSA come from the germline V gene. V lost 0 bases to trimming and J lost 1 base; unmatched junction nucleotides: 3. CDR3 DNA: TGTGCCAGCAGCTTAGCGCCAGCGGGGGGCCAAGAGACCCAGTACTTC. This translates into CASSLAPAGGQETQYF.

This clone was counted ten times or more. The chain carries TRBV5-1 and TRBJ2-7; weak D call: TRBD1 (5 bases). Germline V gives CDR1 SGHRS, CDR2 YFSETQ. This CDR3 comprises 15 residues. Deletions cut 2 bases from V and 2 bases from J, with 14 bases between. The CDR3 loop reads CASSFEFTGTYEQYF. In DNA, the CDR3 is TGCGCCAGCAGCTTTGAGTTTACAGGCACCTACGAGCAGTACTTC.

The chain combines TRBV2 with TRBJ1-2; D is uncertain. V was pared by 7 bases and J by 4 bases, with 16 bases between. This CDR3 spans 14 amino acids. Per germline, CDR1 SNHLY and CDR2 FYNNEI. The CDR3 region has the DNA TGTGCCAGCACCCTTTTAAGCCGGGGCTATGGCTACACCTTC. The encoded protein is CASTLLSRGYGYTF.

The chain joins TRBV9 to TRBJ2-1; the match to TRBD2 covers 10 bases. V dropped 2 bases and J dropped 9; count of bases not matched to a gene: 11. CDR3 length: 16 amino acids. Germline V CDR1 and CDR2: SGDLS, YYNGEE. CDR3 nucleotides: TGTGCCAGCAGCGTGTTCCCGAGCGGGAGGGCCGTTGAGCAGTTCTTC. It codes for CASSVFPSGRAVEQFF.

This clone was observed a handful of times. CDR3 DNA sequence: TGTGCCAGCAGCCAAAACAGGGGGGCCTACGAGCAGTACTTC. Translating gives CASSQNRGAYEQYF. The chain carries TRBV3-1 (or the pseudogene TRBV3-2) and TRBJ2-7; 8 nucleotides align to TRBD1. The J segment lost 2 bases and the V segment lost 2 bases, leaving 2 bases of the junction unmatched. Per germline, CDR1 LGHDT and CDR2 YNNKEL (reference sequence). The CDR3 is 14 residues long.

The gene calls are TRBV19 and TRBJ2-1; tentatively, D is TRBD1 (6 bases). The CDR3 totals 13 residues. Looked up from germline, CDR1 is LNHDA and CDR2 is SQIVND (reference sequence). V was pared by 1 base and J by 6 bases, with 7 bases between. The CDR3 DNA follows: TGTGCCAGTAGTATAGGACAGGTCAATGAGCAGTTCTTC. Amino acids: CASSIGQVNEQFF.

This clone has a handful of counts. For the CDR3, the DNA is TGTGCCAGCAGCTTAGCAGGAGACAGATCCAGATATGGCTACACCTTC. Its protein is CASSLAGDRSRYGYTF. The J gene is TRBJ1-2, the V gene TRBV13, with D maybe TRBD1 (5 bases). The CDR3 is 16 amino acids. V was cut by 1 base and J by 5 bases, with 17 bases left in between. In germline, CDR1 is PRHDT, CDR2 FYEKMQ (reference sequence).

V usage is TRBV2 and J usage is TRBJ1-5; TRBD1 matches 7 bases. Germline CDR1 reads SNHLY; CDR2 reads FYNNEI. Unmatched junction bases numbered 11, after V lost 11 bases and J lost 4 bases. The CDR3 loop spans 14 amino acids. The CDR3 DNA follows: TGTGCCTGCTGCGAACAGGGGAGGAATCAGCCCCAGCATTTT. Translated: CACCEQGRNQPQHF.

The CDR3 DNA sequence: TGCAGCGTTGTAGCCAGGGAGGTCTATGGCTACACCTTC. Protein product: CSVVAREVYGYTF. The V call is TRBV29-1, the J call TRBJ1-2, with a tentative D call TRBD1 (5 bases). The CDR3 spans 13 residues. V lost 4 bases and J lost 4, with 13 bases in between. Looked up from germline, CDR1 is SQVTM and CDR2 is ANQGSEA. Full variable domain (outside the CDR3, taken from reference TRBV29-1 and TRBJ1-2): SAVISQKPSRDICQRGTSLTIQCQVDSQVTMMFWYRQQPGQSLTLIATANQGSEATYESGFVIDKFPISRPNLTFSTLTVSNMSPEDSSIYLCSVVAREVYGYTFGSGTRLTVV.